This record looks at one T cell receptor beta chain sequence and its context. Its antigen is currently unknown. Profiles of TCR beta VDJ and CDR3 were generated from a genomic DNA template. TCRdb redid the calling of the reads with MiXCR, one entry per CDR3 protein. The repertoire holds about 98,000 distinct CDR3 sequences, roughly two thirds seen once, with less than 75% in the top ten. Trimming shortened V by 3 bases and J by 1 base, and 12 bases separated the two germline ends. Germline V lookup: CDR1 LNHDA, CDR2 SQIVND (reference sequence). There are 15 residues in the CDR3. This sample is part of a study of CD8+CD57+ T cells in acquired aplastic anemia. Findings and limits, study-wide: CD8+ Simpson's diversity showed no significant patient-control difference.

By flow cytometry, patients selected for sequencing had shown an expansion of CD8+CD57+ cells. The cohort consisted entirely of patients having severe acquired aplastic anemia. Patients were therapy-naive when their blood was sampled. V usage is TRBV19 and J usage is TRBJ2-5, with D possibly called TRBD1 or TRBD2 (5 bases each). Sequenced sample: sorted CD4+, CD8+, or CD8+CD57+ T cells (not recorded which) from PBMCs. This TCR derives from a human donor with aplastic anemia. The chain's CDR3 is CASSMGRGAQETQYF. The CDR3 DNA reads TGTGCCAGTAGTATGGGACGTGGAGCCCAAGAGACCCAGTACTTC.